The next 30 T cell receptor beta chains were all read from a single sample in a study of metastatic and nonmetastatic thyroid tumors. TCRdb re-clonotyped the PCR reads through MiXCR. The profile shows roughly 15,000 clones, roughly 24% of them singletons. Prior to thyroid surgery, none of the patients had received any treatment. The source material was blood. The receptors derive from a male donor with papillary thyroid cancer or a benign thyroid nodule (not recorded which). Some clones in this sample may be carry-over from other donors' samples.

There are many counts of this clone. The V and J genes are TRBV30 and TRBJ1-5, with 11 nucleotides matching TRBD1. Germline CDR1 is GTSNPN and CDR2 is SVGIG (reference sequence). This CDR3 contains 17 residues. V was clipped by 0 bases and J by 2 bases; unmatched bases: 6. CDR3 in DNA: TGTGCCTGGAGTGTGGACAGGGGGCAGTTTGGCAATCAGCCCCAGCATTTT. This codes for CAWSVDRGQFGNQPQHF.

This clone has more than one count but fewer than ten. As DNA, the CDR3 is TGTGCCAGCAGATCAGGGACTAGCGGGAGAACGGGGGGCCACGAGCAGTACTTC. It is translated as CASRSGTSGRTGGHEQYF. V and J are TRBV11-2 and TRBJ2-7; 14 positions match TRBD2. The length of the CDR3 is 18 residues. The junction had 15 bases not matched to a gene; V was cut back by 6 bases and J by 5 bases. Germline assignment: CDR1 SGHAT and CDR2 FQNNGV.

This clone has only a few counts. The CDR3 region is CASETDGSTVTPCNEQFF. As DNA, the CDR3 is TGTGCCAGCGAAACCGACGGGTCGACAGTTACCCCCTGCAATGAGCAGTTCTTC. The J gene is TRBJ2-1, the V gene TRBV18; tentative D call: TRBD1 (5 bases). Germline V gives CDR1 KGHSH, CDR2 LQKENI. V was trimmed by 8 bases and J by 6 bases, leaving 29 bases between them. The CDR3 consists of 18 residues.

By share, this clone ranks as medium-sized. V is TRBV6-1 and J is TRBJ1-2; 7 nucleotides line up with TRBD1. Germline V gene sequence: CDR1 MNHNS, CDR2 SASEGT. The CDR3 contains 15 residues. V was pared by 4 bases and J by 7 bases, with 12 bases of the junction left unmatched. The CDR3 nucleotides are TGTGCCAGCAGTGGAGCCGAAAGGGGGCTAAGTGGCTACACCTTC. Translating gives CASSGAERGLSGYTF.

By its share, this clone is medium-sized. The chain links TRBV7-2 to TRBJ2-2; 15 bases are shared with TRBD2. The CDR3 is 17 amino acids. The trim removed 5 bases at V and 6 bases at J, leaving 7 bases unmatched. Germline CDR1 is SGHTA and CDR2 is FQGNSA. The CDR3 sequence is CASSLGLAGGSSGELFF. DNA for the CDR3: TGTGCCAGCAGCCTGGGACTAGCGGGAGGTTCATCCGGGGAGCTGTTTTTT.

This clone was counted many times. This may arise from a read error, as a much more abundant clone is one base away. Other DNA sequences within the sample encode an identical CDR3. This rearrangement joins TRBV10-3 to TRBJ2-5; 8 bases are a match to TRBD1. Losses at the gene ends were 6 bases for V and 4 bases for J; bases not matched to a gene: 1. The CDR3 spans 12 residues. Germline lookup yields CDR1 ENHRY and CDR2 SYGVKD. CDR3: CAISGQGETQYF. The CDR3, as DNA: TGTGCCATCAGCGGACAGGGAGAGACCCAGTACTTC.

This clone has a handful of counts. This rearrangement joins TRBV29-1 to TRBJ2-2; tentative D call: TRBD2 (7 bases). The germline V gene encodes CDR1 SQVTM and CDR2 ANQGSEA. This CDR3 has 14 amino acids. Trimming removed 7 bases from V and 3 bases from J, with 15 bases in between. The chain's CDR3 is CSGRGGLYTGELFF. For the CDR3, the DNA is TGCAGCGGAAGGGGGGGCCTCTACACCGGGGAGCTGTTTTTT.

This clone was counted ten times or more. The chain has TRBV7-9 and TRBJ1-3; 11 bases are shared with TRBD1. Per the germline V gene, CDR1 is SEHNR and CDR2 is FQNEAQ (reference sequence). The V and J ends lost 5 bases and 2 bases, in that order; junction bases with no gene match: 2. The CDR3 contains 15 residues. The CDR3 here is CASSAGQGAGNTIYF. In nucleotides, the CDR3 is TGTGCCAGCAGCGCGGGACAGGGGGCTGGAAACACCATATATTTT.

This clone was observed a handful of times. The rearrangement uses TRBV12-3 or TRBV12-4 and TRBJ2-7; 8 positions agree with TRBD2. The CDR3 is made up of 15 amino acids. V gave up 1 base and J gave up 3 bases; unmatched junction bases: 5. The CDR3 reads CASSLEDGGDYEQYF. The CDR3 nucleotides are TGTGCCAGCAGTTTAGAGGACGGGGGGGACTACGAGCAGTACTTC.

This clone is judged medium-sized (0.01 to 0.1%). The chain is built from TRBV19 and TRBJ1-6; D is possibly TRBD1 (5 bases). Germline V gene sequence: CDR1 LNHDA, CDR2 SQIVND (reference sequence). The CDR3 loop spans 13 amino acids. The V end was cut by 7 bases, the J end by 9 bases, with 13 bases between. CDR3 residues: CASNQGSSSPLHF. CDR3 nucleotide sequence: TGTGCCAGTAATCAGGGATCTAGTTCACCCCTCCACTTT.

By share, this clone counts as medium-sized. J is TRBJ1-2 and V is TRBV7-8; D is perhaps TRBD1 (6 bases). The germline V gene has CDR1 SGHVS and CDR2 FQNEAQ. This CDR3 is 15 amino acids long. V lost 0 bases and J 2 bases, leaving 10 bases between the germline ends. The chain's CDR3 is CASSLAQQGNYGYTF. CDR3 nucleotide sequence: TGTGCCAGCAGCTTAGCGCAACAGGGCAACTATGGCTACACCTTC.

This clone qualifies as medium-sized. The CDR3 bases are TGTGCCAGCAGCACCAGGACAGGGAGAACCTATGGCTACACCTTC. Its protein product is CASSTRTGRTYGYTF. The chain carries TRBV11-3 and TRBJ1-2; 8 nucleotides align to TRBD1. Looked up from germline, CDR1 is SGHNT and CDR2 is YENEEA. This CDR3 comprises 15 residues. After removal of 5 bases from V and 4 bases from J, the junction contained 9 bases not matched to a gene.

The sample holds many counts of this clone. This rearrangement joins TRBV28 to TRBJ2-2, with 9 bases fitting TRBD1. After removal of 0 bases from V and 7 bases from J, the junction contained 6 bases not matched to a gene. The CDR3 sequence is 16 residues long. Germline V gene sequence: CDR1 MDHEN, CDR2 SYDVKM. The CDR3 sequence is CASSLWGQGEDGELFF. DNA of the CDR3: TGTGCCAGCAGTTTATGGGGACAGGGAGAGGACGGGGAGCTGTTTTTT.

This clone was recorded at least ten times. This rearrangement joins TRBV2 to TRBJ1-3, with TRBD1 matching 7 bases. In germline, CDR1 is SNHLY, CDR2 FYNNEI. The CDR3 spans 16 residues. V dropped 8 bases and J dropped 0; count of bases not matched to a gene: 10. CDR3 DNA: TGTGCCAGCGGGCGCCAAGGGACAGCCTCTGGAAACACCATATATTTT. Translating gives CASGRQGTASGNTIYF.

The rearrangement joins TRBV12-3 or TRBV12-4 to TRBJ1-5; D remains ambiguous. The V end lost 2 bases, the J end lost 2 bases, and 7 bases lay between the germline ends. This CDR3 spans 14 amino acids. The CDR3 protein is CASSLRGRNQPQHF. The CDR3 nucleotides read TGTGCCAGCAGTTTACGAGGGCGCAATCAGCCCCAGCATTTT.

At least ten counts were recorded for this clone. This rearrangement joins TRBV6-1 to TRBJ2-3; maybe TRBD1 (6 bases). Looked up from germline, CDR1 is MNHNS and CDR2 is SASEGT. The length of the CDR3 is 14 residues. V dropped 7 bases and J dropped 5 bases, with 16 bases sitting between them. For the CDR3, the DNA is TGTGCCAGCAAGGGGGTTAATTTAGGAGATACGCAGTATTTT. This codes for CASKGVNLGDTQYF.

J is TRBJ2-2 and V is TRBV14, with a tentative D call TRBD2 (6 bases). Trimming took off 4 bases at V and 5 bases at J, with 11 bases between the two ends. The CDR3 extends over 14 amino acids. Per the germline V gene, CDR1 is SGHDN and CDR2 is FVKESK. The CDR3 DNA reads TGTGCCAGCAGCCCCGTTCGGGGGACCGGGGAGCTGTTTTTT. It specifies CASSPVRGTGELFF.

With regard to this clone: An end of the junction does not agree with germline; a read error may underlie this. The chain couples TRBV5-5 to TRBJ2-5; D may be TRBD2 (5 bases). The CDR3 sequence is 14 residues long. CDR1 and CDR2 (germline): SGHKS, YYEKEE (reference sequence). Here the CDR3 reads CASSHGRGTDTRYF. CDR3 bases: TGTGCCAGCAGCCATGGCCGGGGAACAGATACCCGGTACTTC. The full variable domain, completed using reference TRBV5-5 and TRBJ2-5, is DAGVTQSPTHLIKTRGQQVTLRCSPISGHKSVSWYQQVLGQGPQFIFQYYEKEERGRGNFPDRFSARQFPNYSSELNVNALLLGDSALYLCASSHGRGTDTRYFGPGTRLLVL.

This clone was counted ten times or more. Other DNA sequences in this specimen translate into the identical CDR3. The CDR3 DNA is TGTGCCAGCAGCCAAAGGGGCGGAGAGGGAAGAGATACGCAGTATTTT. This codes for CASSQRGGEGRDTQYF. The V gene is TRBV3-1, the J gene TRBJ2-3; tentatively, D is TRBD1 or TRBD2 (5 bases each). From germline, CDR1 is LGHDT and CDR2 YNNKEL (reference sequence). V was cut by 2 bases and J by 5 bases, with 17 bases left in between. This CDR3 is 16 amino acids long.

This clone occurred many times. The chain uses TRBV10-2 and TRBJ1-5; the D is unclear. The CDR3 has 14 amino acids. Germline loops: CDR1 WSHSY, CDR2 SAAADI. Trimming took 3 bases from V and 2 from J, leaving 8 bases between them. This CDR3 reads CASSDPRGNQPQHF. The CDR3 DNA sequence: TGCGCCAGCAGTGACCCGAGGGGCAATCAGCCCCAGCATTTT.

V usage is TRBV20-1 and J usage is TRBJ1-2; 8 nucleotides align to TRBD1. V was clipped by 1 base and J by 3 bases; unmatched bases: 4. Germline CDR1 and CDR2: DFQATT and SNEGSKA (reference sequence). The CDR3 covers 14 residues. As DNA, the CDR3 is TGCAGTGCTAGAGCGGACAGGGTTGACTATGGCTACACCTTC. Translated, it gives CSARADRVDYGYTF.

In this sample, this clone turned up many times. The CDR3 reads CASSSLGTGIYNEQFF. CDR3 in DNA: TGTGCCAGCAGCTCACTTGGGACAGGGATCTACAATGAGCAGTTCTTC. The chain joins TRBV7-9 to TRBJ2-1, with 9 positions matching TRBD1. The CDR3 is made up of 16 amino acids. V lost 4 bases to trimming and J lost 3 bases; unmatched junction nucleotides: 7. CDR1 is SEHNR and CDR2 is FQNEAQ in the germline V gene (reference sequence).

This clone was detected ten times or more. A much larger clone sits a single nucleotide away, making a read error possible. The sample carries other DNA sequences with the same CDR3. V and J are TRBV28 and TRBJ1-1; D might be TRBD1 (5 bases). Looked up from germline, CDR1 is MDHEN and CDR2 is SYDVKM. The CDR3 has 12 amino acids. CDR3 DNA sequence: TGTGCTAGCAGTTTATTGCGGGGGTATGCTTTCTTT. It codes for CASSLLRGYAFF.

This clone was seen many times. J is TRBJ1-1 and V is TRBV9, with D possibly TRBD1 on 5 matching bases. Trimming took off 4 bases at V and 2 bases at J, with 15 bases between the two ends. The length of the CDR3 is 15 residues. From germline, CDR1 is SGDLS and CDR2 YYNGEE. In DNA, the CDR3 is TGTGCCAGCAGCCCAACTATAGACAGAAACACTGAAGCTTTCTTT. Amino acid sequence: CASSPTIDRNTEAFF.

This clone was observed at least ten times. The rearrangement links TRBV19 to TRBJ1-1; D is possibly TRBD1 (6 bases). The V gene's germline CDR1 is LNHDA and CDR2 SQIVND (reference sequence). The length of the CDR3 is 16 residues. The V gene lost 6 bases and the J gene lost 4 bases, with 21 bases spanning the gap. This chain's CDR3 is CASSQASGAGTTEAFF. In DNA, the CDR3 is TGTGCCAGTAGCCAAGCCTCGGGGGCCGGGACCACTGAAGCTTTCTTT.

A remark on this clone: A much larger clonotype is one base distant, so this may be a read error. The genes are TRBV20-1 and TRBJ2-5; D is unclear. The germline V gene has CDR1 DFQATT and CDR2 SNEGSKA (reference sequence). There are 13 residues in the CDR3. CDR3 sequence (DNA): TGCAGTGCCATGACTGCCCCACAAGAGACCAAGTACTTC. Amino acid sequence: CSAMTAPQETKYF.

This clone ranks as medium-sized. CDR3 in DNA: TGCAGTGCTAGGGATGGGTTGGGGACAGGGGACCCCTACGAGCAGTACTTC. This codes for CSARDGLGTGDPYEQYF. The chain joins TRBV20-1 to TRBJ2-7; 10 bases line up with TRBD1. CDR1 and CDR2 (germline): DFQATT, SNEGSKA (reference sequence). Trimming took 3 bases from V and 2 from J; bases not matched to a gene: 13. This CDR3 comprises 17 residues.

This clone was picked up many times. This chain joins TRBV20-1 and TRBJ2-3, with 9 positions matching TRBD2. V lost 5 bases, J lost 1 base, and 13 bases stayed unmatched. Germline V gene sequence: CDR1 DFQATT, CDR2 SNEGSKA (reference sequence). The CDR3 loop spans 17 amino acids. CDR3 protein: CSAPKGYSGGGTDTQYF. The CDR3 nucleotides are TGCAGTGCTCCGAAGGGGTATAGCGGGGGAGGCACAGATACGCAGTATTTT.

This clone ranks as medium-sized (0.01 to 0.1%). The V and J genes are TRBV28 and TRBJ1-6; D uncertain. V dropped 4 bases and J dropped 0 bases, with 16 bases sitting between them. Germline-derived CDR1 and CDR2 are MDHEN and SYDVKM. The CDR3 covers 18 residues. The DNA of the CDR3 is TGTGCCAGCAGTTCCGTTTTTATCTGGAGCTCCTATAATTCACCCCTCCACTTT. Protein sequence: CASSSVFIWSSYNSPLHF.

The chain's CDR3 is CATPKAGGTDTQYF. For the CDR3, the DNA is TGTGCCACCCCCAAAGCGGGCGGCACAGATACGCAGTATTTT. The rearrangement uses TRBV7-2 and TRBJ2-3; tentatively, D is TRBD2 (6 bases). V was cut by 10 bases and J by 1 base, with 15 bases left in between. This CDR3 has 14 amino acids. From germline, CDR1 is SGHTA and CDR2 FQGNSA.